What follows are 9 T cell receptor beta chains derived from one specimen sequenced in a study of cytomegalovirus exposure and HLA in healthy donors. The PCR used 60 Vbeta and 13 Jbeta primers. Method: immunoSEQ multiplex PCR; TCRdb's copy keeps in-frame clones and lacks some. The table has around 170,000 clones, around 80% seen once; the top ten hold 1%. The sequenced sample was PBMCs. These receptors all stem from a woman aged 45-65 years in good health and CMV-seropositive.

To note about this clone: An end of the junction differs from the germline gene, which may be a read error. This sequence joins TRBV7-7 and TRBJ2-7, with TRBD1 matching over 9 bases. The CDR3 runs to 13 residues. Germline CDR1 and CDR2: SSHAT and FNYEAQ (reference sequence). CDR3 DNA: TGTGCTAGCAGCTACCGGGACAGGGACGAGCAGTACTTC. Protein sequence: CASSYRDRDEQYF. Combining the CDR3 with reference TRBV7-7 and TRBJ2-7 gives the whole variable domain GAGVSQSPRYKVTKRGQDVTLRCDPISSHATLYWYQQALGQGPEFLTYFNYEAQPDKSGLPSDRFSAERPEGSISTLTIQRTEQRDSAMYRCASSYRDRDEQYFGPGTRLTVT.

The V call is TRBV19, the J call TRBJ1-3; possibly TRBD1 for D (5 bases). The CDR3 is 15 amino acids. The V end was cut by 7 bases, the J end by 0 bases, with 13 bases between. Germline CDR1 is LNHDA and CDR2 is SQIVND (reference sequence). The CDR3 DNA sequence: TGTGCCAGTACACACGACAGATACTCTGGAAACACCATATATTTT. Its protein is CASTHDRYSGNTIYF. The complete variable domain, with remaining parts taken from reference TRBV19 and TRBJ1-3, reads DGGITQSPKYLFRKEGQNVTLSCEQNLNHDAMYWYRQDPGQGLRLIYYSQIVNDFQKGDIAEGYSVSREKKESFPLTVTSAQKNPTAFYLCASTHDRYSGNTIYFGEGSWLTVV.

In this sample, this clone turned up once. This sequence joins TRBV28 and TRBJ1-2, with TRBD1 as a possible D gene (6 bases). The CDR3 sequence is 17 residues long. Germline CDR1 is MDHEN and CDR2 is SYDVKM. With 1 base removed from V and 3 bases from J, the gap between germline ends came to 18 bases. Here the CDR3 reads CASSLSYGASGDYGYTF. DNA for the CDR3: TGTGCCAGCAGTTTATCTTACGGGGCGTCAGGGGACTATGGCTACACCTTC.

The V call is TRBV14, the J call TRBJ2-7; no clear D. CDR1 is SGHDN and CDR2 is FVKESK in the germline V gene. Trimming removed 0 bases from V and 3 bases from J, with 9 bases in between. This CDR3 is 14 amino acids long. CDR3 nucleotide sequence: TGTGCCAGCAGCCAAGAGCACAAACGCTACGAGCAGTACTTC. It specifies CASSQEHKRYEQYF.

The V and J genes are TRBV28 and TRBJ2-7; weak D call: TRBD2 (6 bases). Trimming cost V 6 bases and J 2 bases, with 11 bases left between them. CDR3 length: 13 residues. Germline V gene sequence: CDR1 MDHEN, CDR2 SYDVKM. CDR3 bases: TGTGCCAGCAGGAACTGGACTACCTACGAGCAGTACTTC. It encodes CASRNWTTYEQYF.

The V gene is TRBV14, the J gene TRBJ2-7; D gene ambiguous. Germline V gene sequence: CDR1 SGHDN, CDR2 FVKESK. The CDR3 spans 11 residues. V was trimmed by 2 bases and J by 4 bases, leaving 3 bases between them. The CDR3 DNA sequence: TGTGCCAGCAGCCAACGGTACGAGCAGTACTTC. Amino acid sequence: CASSQRYEQYF.

The chain is built from TRBV11-3 and TRBJ2-7; 8 bases align to TRBD2. The CDR3 sequence is 14 residues long. The ends lost 2 bases at V and 3 bases at J; junction bases unmatched: 3. Germline CDR1 reads SGHNT; CDR2 reads YENEEA. The CDR3: CASSLFSGGYEQYF. The CDR3, as DNA: TGTGCCAGCAGCTTATTCAGCGGGGGCTACGAGCAGTACTTC.

This clone was counted a single time. The chain employs TRBV7-8 and TRBJ2-1; D is unclear. The CDR3 totals 15 residues. Germline CDR1 is SGHVS and CDR2 is FQNEAQ. Trimming cost V 0 bases and J 2 bases, with 8 bases left between them. The CDR3 region is CASSLASSPYNEQFF. CDR3 bases: TGTGCCAGCAGCTTAGCGTCGAGTCCCTACAATGAGCAGTTCTTC.

The chain links TRBV7-9 to TRBJ2-7, with a weak D call TRBD2 (5 bases). Between the trimmed V and J ends, which lost 5 bases and 2 bases, there was a span of 13 bases. The CDR3 runs 14 residues. The germline CDR1 and CDR2 sequences are SEHNR and FQNEAQ (reference sequence). DNA for the CDR3: TGTGCCAGCAGCCTCAGCGGAACTACCTACGAGCAGTACTTC. Translation: CASSLSGTTYEQYF.